This T cell receptor beta chain came from a study of T cell responses to AZD1222 COVID-19 vaccine. The study, taken as a whole, reports: Sampled repertoires all dated from after the peak T cell response. Unmutated variant regions reportedly attract nearly half of all spike-specific TCRs.

Trimming left V 4 bases short and J 1 base short, with 7 bases between. CDR3 size: 14 residues. Germline values: CDR1 SNHLY, CDR2 FYNNEI. About this clone itself: What it binds is unknown.

Sequenced by immunoSEQ multiplex PCR; TCRdb stores in-frame clones only, minus some. The sample lists about 140,000 clones, under 95% occurring once. This material consisted of peripheral blood, taken 28 days after the second dose of the MenACWY control vaccine. The rearrangement uses TRBV2 and TRBJ2-2; maybe TRBD1 (6 bases). The sequence was collected from an adult who received the MenACWY meningococcal vaccine as a control. CDR3 DNA sequence: TGTGCCAGCAGTGCACAGGGGAACACCGGGGAGCTGTTTTTT. As protein: CASSAQGNTGELFF.